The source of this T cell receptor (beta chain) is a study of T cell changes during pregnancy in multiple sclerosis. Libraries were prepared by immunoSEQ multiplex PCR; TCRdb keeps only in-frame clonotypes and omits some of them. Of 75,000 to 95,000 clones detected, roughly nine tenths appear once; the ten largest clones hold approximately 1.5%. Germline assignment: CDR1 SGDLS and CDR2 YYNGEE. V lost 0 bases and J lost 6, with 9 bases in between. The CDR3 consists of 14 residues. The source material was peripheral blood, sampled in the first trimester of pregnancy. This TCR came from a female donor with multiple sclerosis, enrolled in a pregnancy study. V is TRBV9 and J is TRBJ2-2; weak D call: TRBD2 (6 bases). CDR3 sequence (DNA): TGTGCCAGCAGCGTAGCGGGGAGGCCCGGGGAGCTGTTTTTT. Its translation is CASSVAGRPGELFF. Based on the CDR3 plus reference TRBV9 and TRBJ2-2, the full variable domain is DSGVTQTPKHLITATGQRVTLRCSPRSGDLSVYWYQQSLDQGLQFLIQYYNGEERAKGNILERFSAQQFPDLHSELNLSSLELGDSALYFCASSVAGRPGELFFGEGSRLTVL.